This is a list of T cell receptor beta chains from one sample in a study of shared clonotypes between healthy human individuals. Clones were read by immunoSEQ multiplex PCR, and TCRdb kept only the in-frame ones, dropping some. This table holds 2 million or so clones, roughly 95% found once. The specimen sequenced was naive CD8+ T cells sorted from blood. The receptors come from a young man in good health. Each CDR3 is given without its conserved first and last residue. Fields, in order: J gene, V gene, CDR3 protein.

TRBJ1-2 TRBV7-9 ASSHPGTGDYGYT
TRBJ2-3 TRBV7-2 AAEGLAGGHSTDTQY
TRBJ2-1 TRBV29-1 SVNDLWGSYNEQF
TRBJ2-1 TRBV4-1 ASSRVSPLRYNEQF
TRBJ2-3 TRBV7-9 ASNPSSGGSDTQY
TRBJ2-7 TRBV5-1 ASSLEGAYEQY
TRBJ1-1 TRBV19 ASSIGGTAISGAF
TRBJ2-1 TRBV29-1 SVTGTSEREQF
TRBJ1-1 TRBV10-1 ASSGRDRGPLNTEAF
TRBJ1-2 TRBV15 ATSRDDRVNYGYT
TRBJ2-7 TRBV27 ASSLGAGSYEQY
TRBJ2-5 TRBV5-1 ASSLYRQETQY